The clone carrying this TCR beta chain was observed a handful of times. What it binds is not known. Other DNA sequences in the sample encode the same CDR3. The data derive from a study of beta chain features in type 1 diabetes. Background on the study: Examined across all samples were around 110,000,000 sorted cells. Points from the study as a whole: Shortening of TCRB CDR3s, moderate but significant, appeared in all four CD4+ subsets of Type 1 diabetes patients. Amplification by PCR could prefer shorter templates, with the same effect in patients and controls.

All of the sorted populations showed purity greater than 98%. As every portion of the isolated RNA was reverse transcribed, the sequencing read expressed TCRB transcripts. About 3.6 million reads were obtained on average from naive, central memory and regulatory T cell samples. TCRdb keeps only in-frame clones here, not all; method: immunoSEQ multiplex PCR. The table lists some 150,000 clones, 8.5% to 10% of them singletons. The germline V gene encodes CDR1 GTSNPN and CDR2 SVGIG (reference sequence). The CDR3 is 13 residues long. The ends were cut back, 0 bases at V and 3 bases at J, with 6 bases in the middle.

The source material was central memory CD4+ T cells from blood. The gene calls are TRBV30 and TRBJ1-5; tentatively, D is TRBD1 (5 bases). The receptor's source is a woman under 40 with type 1 diabetes. The CDR3 bases are TGTGCCTGGAGTGTACAGGACAATCAGCCCCAGCATTTT. As protein: CAWSVQDNQPQHF.